This T cell receptor (beta chain) was captured in a study of identical twins. Overall study findings and caveats: Sequences that were out-of-frame, alpha and twin-shared displayed an excess of low generation probability.

TCRdb re-derived calls from the 5' RACE reads in MiXCR, one entry per CDR3 protein. The sample carries 470,000 or so distinct CDR3 sequences, less than 25% recorded once. The length of the CDR3 is 12 residues. CDR1 is MNHNY and CDR2 is SVGAGI in the germline V gene (reference sequence). V was pared by 5 bases and J by 5 bases, with 8 bases between. Notes on this clonotype: Its antigen is unknown.

The same sample was also used in a study of T cells expressing NK-cell markers. That publication notes: The TCR beta repertoires originated in sorted CD3+CD56+NKG2C+, CD3+CD56+NKG2C- and CD3+CD56-NKG2C+ T cells. In several experiments, sorting was restricted to alpha-beta TCR T cells by an anti-gamma-delta TCR antibody.

V gene TRBV6-6 combines with J gene TRBJ2-3, with a weak D call TRBD2 (5 bases). The material sequenced was CD4+ T cells sorted from blood. The source is a woman between 18 and 29 years old in good health. This CDR3 is CASSQEVDTQYF. CDR3 coding DNA: TGTGCCAGCAGTCAGGAGGTAGATACGCAGTATTTT.